This T cell receptor (beta chain) was identified during a study of OX40 agonist ivuxolimab in advanced cancers. The V gene's germline CDR1 is MNHNS and CDR2 SASEGT. Trimming shortened V by 7 bases and J by 0 bases, and 12 bases separated the two germline ends. The CDR3 is made up of 14 amino acids. TCRdb's table, derived via immunoSEQ multiplex PCR, lists solely in-frame clones and lacks some. The profile shows 75,000 to 100,000 clones, 70% to 85% of them singletons. The sample here was CD4+ or CD8+ T cells sorted from blood, taken in a trial of the OX40 agonist ivuxolimab. V gene TRBV6-1 combines with J gene TRBJ1-2, with a tentative D call TRBD1 (5 bases). This TCR was recovered from an adult with an advanced solid tumor such as melanoma, head and neck, liver or kidney cancer. CDR3 region: CASIGTNPNYGYTF. The CDR3 DNA reads as TGTGCCAGCATTGGGACTAATCCTAACTATGGCTACACCTTC.